Below are 8 T cell receptor beta chains sequenced from a single sample in a study of cytomegalovirus exposure and HLA in healthy donors (TCRdb year 2017). Library preparation used the immunoSEQ multiplex PCR assay. A mixture of 60 forward primers for TCR Vbeta segments and 13 reverse primers for TCR Jbeta segments was used in the multiplex PCR. TCRdb carries this immuneACCESS record with in-frame sequences only. Its versions omit some clonotypes, under half of them owing to an unresolved V gene in the studies checked, with the rest unexplained. The sample yields about 150,000 clones; over 75% were counted once. Of the sample, 1.3% falls within the top ten clones. Input material: PBMCs. The receptor set was obtained from a man aged 45-60 years in good health and CMV-seropositive.

The chain is built from TRBV7-2 and TRBJ2-3; D ambiguous. The germline V gene has CDR1 SGHTA and CDR2 FQGNSA. The ends were cut back, 5 bases at V and 3 bases at J, with 6 bases in the middle. The CDR3 covers 12 residues. The CDR3 is CASSIYTDTQYF. Here the CDR3 DNA reads TGTGCCAGCAGCATCTATACAGATACGCAGTATTTT.

This clone was observed once. The chain combines TRBV30 with TRBJ1-1; maybe TRBD1 (6 bases). Germline CDR1 is GTSNPN and CDR2 is SVGIG (reference sequence). This CDR3 is 13 amino acids long. The ends were cut back, 8 bases at V and 6 bases at J, with 19 bases in the middle. This chain's CDR3 is CAAHRVGGSEAFF. The CDR3 bases are TGTGCCGCACACAGGGTGGGGGGGTCTGAAGCTTTCTTT.

Of note for this clone: The junction departs from the called germline gene at one end, perhaps through a read error. The V call is TRBV6-5, the J call TRBJ1-1; the D is unclear. The CDR3 extends over 15 amino acids. Germline V lookup: CDR1 MNHEY, CDR2 SVGAGI. CDR3 loop: CASSFAGIMNAEAFF. In DNA, the CDR3 is TGTGCCAGCAGTTTTGCGGGAATCATGAACGCTGAAGCTTTCTTT.

This clone was seen once. The V and J genes are TRBV18 and TRBJ1-4; TRBD1 might be the D (6 bases). V lost 6 bases to trimming and J lost 3 bases, with 11 bases between them. The CDR3 is 14 amino acids. The germline V gene has CDR1 KGHSH and CDR2 LQKENI. The CDR3 DNA reads as TGTGCCAGCTCCTCCGGGACATCTAATGAAAAACTGTTTTTT. It yields the protein CASSSGTSNEKLFF.

The chain combines TRBV30 with TRBJ1-2; the match to TRBD1 covers 7 bases. In germline, CDR1 is GTSNPN, CDR2 SVGIG (reference sequence). The CDR3 sequence is 14 residues long. V gave up 0 bases and J gave up 5 bases; unmatched junction bases: 6. The CDR3 sequence: CAWSVPAGGYGYTF. Here the CDR3 DNA reads TGTGCCTGGAGTGTACCGGCAGGGGGATATGGCTACACCTTC.

The rearrangement joins TRBV7-2 to TRBJ1-5, with D possibly being TRBD1 (6 bases). Germline lookup yields CDR1 SGHTA and CDR2 FQGNSA. This CDR3 has 14 amino acids. V was pared by 5 bases and J by 4 bases, with 12 bases between. The CDR3 nucleotides read TGTGCCAGCAGCCCTAACAGGGTGAATCAGCCCCAGCATTTT. Its protein product is CASSPNRVNQPQHF.

The chain employs TRBV5-1 and TRBJ1-1; weak D call: TRBD1 (5 bases). The ends were cut back, 3 bases at V and 5 bases at J, with 14 bases in the middle. The CDR3 spans 14 residues. Germline CDR1 reads SGHRS; CDR2 reads YFSETQ. CDR3 sequence (DNA): TGCGCCAGCAGCTCTGGGGCCGCACGGACTGAAGCTTTCTTT. Amino acid sequence: CASSSGAARTEAFF.

This rearrangement joins TRBV28 to TRBJ2-1, with D possibly matching TRBD2 (7 bases). The germline gives CDR1 MDHEN, CDR2 SYDVKM. There are 12 residues in the CDR3. V gave up 5 bases and J gave up 12 bases, with 14 bases separating them. The CDR3 loop is CASSLPAGAQFF. CDR3 DNA: TGTGCCAGCAGTCTACCCGCGGGGGCGCAGTTCTTC. Looking up the rest from reference TRBV28 and TRBJ2-1 gives the full variable domain: DVKVTQSSRYLVKRTGEKVFLECVQDMDHENMFWYRQDPGLGLRLIYFSYDVKMKEKGDIPEGYSVSREKKERFSLILESASTNQTSMYLCASSLPAGAQFFGPGTRLTVL.